In its sample, the clone carrying this TCR beta chain was seen once. Assay used: immunoSEQ multiplex PCR; TCRdb lists only in-frame clones, some missing. The sample has under 300,000 clones; 89% are singletons. This entry belongs to a study of blood T cell repertoires in COVID-19. This CDR3 is 16 amino acids long. V lost 3 bases and J 2 bases, leaving 16 bases between the germline ends. The germline V gene has CDR1 LNHDA and CDR2 SQIVND (reference sequence). The chain joins TRBV19 to TRBJ1-2; D is unresolved. The TCR originated in a woman in her forties who had recovered from COVID-19. The sequenced sample consisted of PBMCs or T cells enriched from blood (not recorded which). The CDR3 nucleotides read TGTGCCAGTAGTATTTTGCGGCCGGGAACCAACTATGGCTACACCTTC. Translation gives CASSILRPGTNYGYTF.